This TCR beta chain emerged from a study of T cell repertoires in cytomegalovirus infection. Study summary: Alongside well-studied HLA-B-restricted CMV epitopes, recently identified HLA-C-restricted CMV epitopes were also used. Both a matching HLA type and CMV infection were indicated by public TCR beta signatures.

This clonotype was detected a few times. Its antigen is undetermined. TCRdb fed the reads into MiXCR, producing one record per CDR3 protein. The data show around 71,000 distinct CDR3 sequences, 20% to 25% seen once. This CDR3 has 15 residues. Trimming took off 5 bases at V and 5 bases at J, with 15 bases between the two ends. The receptor comes from a human donor in good health (CMV status not recorded). Some clones in this sample may be carry-over from other donors' samples. Sequences were derived from CD8+ T cells from cultured PBMCs, sampled from culture after CMV antigen stimulation. The chain uses TRBV12-3 or TRBV12-4 and TRBJ2-2; possibly TRBD2 for D (5 bases). This CDR3 is CASSPRALLTGELFF. CDR3 bases: TGTGCCAGCAGTCCGAGGGCCCTGTTGACCGGGGAGCTGTTTTTT.